What follows describes a single T cell receptor (beta chain). What it binds is unknown. This entry belongs to a study of T-cell memory formation after mild COVID-19. Notes on the study in general: Cross-reactive memory apparently joined, as some responding clones appeared in pre-infection memory.

MiXCR was run by TCRdb on the 5' RACE reads, yielding one entry per CDR3 protein. The sample carries 470,000 or so distinct CDR3 sequences, around 25% recorded once. Trimming stripped 4 bases from V and 2 bases from J, with 9 bases between. The CDR3 sequence is 15 residues long. From germline, CDR1 is KGHSH and CDR2 LQKENI. V gene TRBV18 combines with J gene TRBJ2-6; no firm D call. The TCR was taken from an adult woman who had mild COVID-19 (a few samples of this study predate the infection). Cell type and time point are not known. The material sequenced was PBMCs or a T cell subset sorted from them (not recorded which). The chain's CDR3 is CASSRGAPGANVLTF. CDR3 in DNA: TGTGCCAGCTCACGGGGTGCGCCTGGGGCCAACGTCCTGACTTTC.